This is a list of T cell receptor beta chains from one sample in a study of CXCR3 chemokines and chemotherapy response in bladder cancer. MiXCR, applied by TCRdb to the PCR reads, yields one record per CDR3 protein. The data show about 13,000 distinct CDR3 sequences, about an eighth seen once. The specimen was obtained from a patient whose treatment included neoadjuvant chemotherapy. These receptors all stem from a human donor with bladder cancer that did not respond to neoadjuvant chemotherapy. Each CDR3 is given with its conserved first and last residue. A D gene is named only where the DNA matches it firmly. Size is omitted from some rows. Given values are once, few, many or a class for expanded clones.

J gene | V gene | clone size | D gene | CDR3 DNA | CDR3 protein
TRBJ1-1 | TRBV27 | many | . | TGTGCCAGCAGTTTCCTTGGGGGTCGGACTGAAGCTTTCTTT | CASSFLGGRTEAFF
TRBJ1-3 | TRBV5-6 | many | . | TGTGCCAGCAGCTTGGGCGTGGCCACCCCCGCTATCTCTGGAAACACCATATATTTT | CASSLGVATPAISGNTIYF
TRBJ2-1 | TRBV27 | many | . | TGTGCCAGCAGTTACCCCAAGGGCAATGAGCAGTTCTTC | CASSYPKGNEQFF
TRBJ2-1 | TRBV6-6 | medium-sized | TRBD2 | TGTGCCAGCAGTTACTCGGGGGGGATTGAGCAGTTCTTC | CASSYSGGIEQFF
TRBJ1-5 | TRBV19 | many | . | TGTGCCAGTAGTAGAATCGGGGATCAGCCCCAGCATTTT | CASSRIGDQPQHF
TRBJ1-4 | TRBV10-2 | . | . | TGCGCCAGCAGTGAGCCGGGCGAGGGCGAAAAACTGTTTTTT | CASSEPGEGEKLFF
TRBJ1-1 | TRBV15 | once | . | TGTGCCACCAGCGGAAGCAGGTACACTGAAGCTTTCTTT | CATSGSRYTEAFF
TRBJ2-3 | TRBV6-1 | medium-sized | . | TGTGCCAGCAGAGGTTCCGCAGATACGCAGTATTTT | CASRGSADTQYF
TRBJ2-1 | TRBV13 | many | TRBD2 | TGTGCCAGCAGCTTACGACTAGCAGATTACAATGAGCAGTTCTTC | CASSLRLADYNEQFF
TRBJ2-3 | TRBV11-2 | . | . | TGTGCCAGCAGCTTAGATGGCGACAACACAGATACGCAGTATTTT | CASSLDGDNTDTQYF
TRBJ2-3 | TRBV6-1 | medium-sized | . | TGTGCCAGCAGAGCGACGGAGTCCACAGATACGCAGTATTTT | CASRATESTDTQYF
TRBJ2-5 | TRBV27 | many | . | TGTGCCAGCAGTTTATCGTACAGGGTCAAGGGGGAGACCCAGTACTTC | CASSLSYRVKGETQYF
TRBJ2-1 | TRBV11-1 | many | TRBD2 | TGTGCCAGCAGCCTAACTAGCGGGGTTTCCAATGAGCAGTTCTTC | CASSLTSGVSNEQFF
TRBJ1-1 | TRBV5-4 | once | . | TGTGCCAGCAGCTGGGATTTCTTT | CASSWDFF
TRBJ1-5 | TRBV18 | many | . | TGTGCCAGCTCACCAGGGGCCGACAGCAATCAGCCCCAGCATTTT | CASSPGADSNQPQHF
TRBJ2-5 | TRBV11-1 | few | . | TGTGCCAGCAGTACTCGGGACTTCCAAGAGACCCAGTACTTC | CASSTRDFQETQYF
TRBJ2-1 | TRBV6-6 | medium-sized | TRBD1 | TGTGCCAGCAGTTCCTCGGGACAGGGGTACAATGAGCAGTTCTTC | CASSSSGQGYNEQFF
TRBJ2-7 | TRBV30 | many | TRBD1 | TGTGCCTGGAACAGGGGACCCCCCTACGAGCAGTACTTC | CAWNRGPPYEQYF
TRBJ1-4 | TRBV11-2 | many | . | TGTGCCAGCAGCTTAAAATGGACGGCGGGGGAAAAACTGTTTTTT | CASSLKWTAGEKLFF
TRBJ1-5 | TRBV27 | many | . | TGTGCCAGCAGTGCCGGGGGGCCAGATCAGCCCCAGCATTTT | CASSAGGPDQPQHF
TRBJ1-2 | TRBV19 | once | TRBD1 | TGTGCCAGTAGTCCCGGGACAGGGGGCTATGGCTACACCTTC | CASSPGTGGYGYTF
TRBJ2-1 | TRBV18 | many | . | TGTGCCAGCTCACCGAGGGATGACAATGAGCAGTTCTTC | CASSPRDDNEQFF
TRBJ2-1 | TRBV5-4 | many | TRBD2 | TGTGCCAGCAGCTTGGGACTAGCGGGGTACAATGAGCAGTTCTTC | CASSLGLAGYNEQFF
TRBJ1-1 | TRBV19 | medium-sized | TRBD1 | TGTGCCAGTAGCAGACAGGGCCCCACTGAAGCTTTCTTT | CASSRQGPTEAFF
TRBJ2-7 | TRBV29-1 | many | TRBD1 | TGCAGCGTCCAGACAGGGGGCGCGTACGAGCAGTACTTC | CSVQTGGAYEQYF
TRBJ2-6 | TRBV27 | medium-sized | TRBD1 | TGTGCCACCCTCCCCGGTAGGGGGCCGTCTGGGGCCAACGTCCTGACTTTC | CATLPGRGPSGANVLTF
TRBJ1-1 | TRBV5-4 | . | . | TGTGCCAGCAGTCTCCAGAGCGGTGAAGCTTTCTTT | CASSLQSGEAFF
TRBJ1-3 | TRBV19 | . | . | TGTGCCAGTAGTATCTCCTCTGGAAACACCATATATTTT | CASSISSGNTIYF
TRBJ1-4 | TRBV19 | many | . | TGTGCCAGTAGTATGGGTGAGGTAGCTAATGAAAAACTGTTTTTT | CASSMGEVANEKLFF
TRBJ2-3 | TRBV18 | many | . | TGTGCCAGCTCACCACAGGACACGAAGTTTGGTACGCAGTATTTT | CASSPQDTKFGTQYF
TRBJ1-2 | TRBV12-3/TRBV12-4 | few | TRBD1 | TGTGCCAGCAGTTTTACAGGGGCCTATGGCTACACCTTC | CASSFTGAYGYTF
TRBJ1-2 | TRBV6-5 | medium-sized | TRBD1 | TGTGCCAGTACAGGGGGCAATGGCTACACCTTC | CASTGGNGYTF
TRBJ2-1 | TRBV13 | many | . | TGTGCCAGCAGCTTAACCCTAGCGATTGAGCAGTTCTTC | CASSLTLAIEQFF
TRBJ1-1 | TRBV6-6 | many | . | TGTGCCAGCAGTTACTCGGGATCGGGCACTGAAGCTTTCTTT | CASSYSGSGTEAFF
TRBJ1-3 | TRBV7-2 | many | . | TGTGCCAGCAGCTTAGGGGGCGCTGGAAACACCATATATTTT | CASSLGGAGNTIYF
TRBJ1-5 | TRBV29-1 | many | TRBD1 | TGCAGCGTCCAGGACAGGGCCGCCGGCAATCAGCCCCAGCATTTT | CSVQDRAAGNQPQHF
TRBJ1-2 | TRBV7-9 | few | . | TGTGCCATCCGGACAGAGGTAGGCTACACCTTC | CAIRTEVGYTF
TRBJ1-2 | TRBV30 | many | . | TGTGCCTGGAGTAGGAGCACTAACTATGGCTACACCTTC | CAWSRSTNYGYTF
TRBJ2-2 | TRBV7-9 | many | . | TGTGCCAGCAGCTCTAGGACACCCGGGGAGCTGTTTTTT | CASSSRTPGELFF
TRBJ2-1 | TRBV6-2/TRBV6-3 | medium-sized | . | TGTGCCAGCAGTTACTCGTTCGGGGGCAATGAGCAGTTCTTC | CASSYSFGGNEQFF
TRBJ2-3 | TRBV6-5 | many | . | TGTGCCAGCAGTTACGCGGATAGCACAGATACGCAGTATTTT | CASSYADSTDTQYF
TRBJ1-2 | TRBV20-1 | . | . | TGCAGTGCTAGAGATTGGCAGAGTAACTATGGCTACACCTTC | CSARDWQSNYGYTF
TRBJ1-5 | TRBV19 | many | TRBD1 | TGTGCCGCCTCACCCCGGGACAGAGGAGGGATTCAGCCCCAGCATTTT | CAASPRDRGGIQPQHF